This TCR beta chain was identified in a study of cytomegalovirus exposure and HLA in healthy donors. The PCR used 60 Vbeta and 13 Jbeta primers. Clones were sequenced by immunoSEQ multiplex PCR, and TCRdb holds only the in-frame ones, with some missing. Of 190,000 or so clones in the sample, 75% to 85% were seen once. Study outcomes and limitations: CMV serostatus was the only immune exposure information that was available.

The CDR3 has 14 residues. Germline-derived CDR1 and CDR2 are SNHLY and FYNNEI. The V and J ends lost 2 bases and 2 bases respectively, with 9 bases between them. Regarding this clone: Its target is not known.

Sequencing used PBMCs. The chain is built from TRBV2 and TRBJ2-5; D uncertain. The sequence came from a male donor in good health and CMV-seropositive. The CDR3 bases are TGTGCCAGCAGTGAATCGTTACAGCAAGAGACCCAGTACTTC. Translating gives CASSESLQQETQYF.